This TCR beta chain was obtained from a study of cytomegalovirus exposure and HLA in healthy donors. 13 Jbeta primers and 60 Vbeta primers were used for the PCR. The repertoire was sequenced with immunoSEQ multiplex PCR; TCRdb's copy has only in-frame clones and lacks some. The table includes around 150,000 clones, roughly 85% detected once. Study conclusions and caveats: Analyzed later, association rates of TCRs varied across HLA loci, with DRB1 most and HLA-C fewest. CMV serostatus was the sole immune exposure data available. As was reported, the HLA-A and HLA-B alleles of most subjects were accurately predicted from TCR beta sequences.

Worth noting for this clone: Its antigen is still unknown.

Germline values: CDR1 GTSNPN, CDR2 SVGIG (reference sequence). The V end lost 0 bases, the J end lost 6 bases, and 15 bases lay between the germline ends. The CDR3 has 14 residues. This chain joins TRBV30 and TRBJ2-7; D is possibly TRBD2 (6 bases). This sequence was found in a man aged 40-55 years in good health and CMV-seropositive. Input material: PBMCs. The CDR3 loop is CAWSVPGTGFEQYF. CDR3 in DNA: TGTGCCTGGAGTGTACCCGGGACTGGGTTCGAGCAGTACTTC.